This TCR beta chain was identified in a study of cytomegalovirus exposure and HLA in healthy donors (TCRdb year 2017). Broadly, across the study: The roughly 670 repertoires of the first cohort and the 95 to 150 validation repertoires were produced on the same platform, according to a later analysis. High-throughput TCR immunosequencing, statistical association of individual TCRs with disease status, and machine learning were combined to predict cytomegalovirus infection status. The study aimed to test whether cataloging public T cell receptors could reveal signatures of past pathogen exposure. A separate validation cohort of some 130 different subjects was used in addition to the approximately 700-subject first cohort. Beyond this particular receptor, the publication reports: Most TCR sequences were seen in very few donors, while some public TCRs were found in many individuals. In vitro tests confirmed that a few of the cytomegalovirus-associated TCR beta chains recognize cytomegalovirus antigens. According to the authors, the approach could potentially be generalized to other disease states and immunological phenotypes. Of the cluster scores, 90% to 95% were above 0 in a later analysis, which found that TCRs clustered in the first cohort also tended to co-occur in the roughly 130 validation repertoires. A later analysis had no HLA typing for the validation cohort, so co-occurrence there was scored across all 130 or so repertoires. In both the original and validation cohorts, the classifier was reported to diagnose cytomegalovirus status with high specificity and sensitivity. The study listed 150 to 200 TCR beta chains as associated with cytomegalovirus.

As for this clone: Its antigen remains undetermined. No base quality information exists; no much larger clone differs at one position.

Donors formed part of the validation cohort, which comprised fewer than 150 subjects and was distinct from the first cohort of under 850 subjects. Library generation was performed with the immunoSEQ multiplex PCR assay. The study's own analysis went as follows. To diagnose cytomegalovirus status from the catalog of TCR beta chain sequences, a statistical classification framework was built. TCRdb mirrors the immuneACCESS table, restricted to in-frame sequences. Some clones are absent from its copies; in checked studies, under half trace to an unresolved V gene, and the reason for the others is unknown. V and J calls and clone size are as listed in that table; D and trimming were resolved from the DNA. For this sample there are about 340,000 clones; just over 85% appear just once. Around 0.8% of the sample comes from the top ten. The germline V and J ends show losses of 6 bases and 10 bases respectively, and no gene match explains 8 bases of the junction. Spanning cysteine to phenylalanine, the CDR3 consists of 15 amino acids. The entry retains the CDR3 DNA only, 45 bases that are in frame from base 1. Per the germline V gene, MDHEN is the CDR1 and SYDVKM is the CDR2.

Sequencing used PBMCs. The receptor was isolated from a woman between 18 and 29 years old in good health and CMV-seronegative. Here the chain combines TRBV28 and TRBJ2-1, with 14 bases aligning to TRBD2. The CDR3 region has the sequence CASSPGLAGAEEQFF. In nucleotides, the sequence is TGTGCCAGCAGCCCGGGACTAGCGGGAGCTGAGGAGCAGTTCTTC. The variable domain in full, with residues beyond the CDR3 obtained from the reference TRBV28 and TRBJ2-1 genes, is DVKVTQSSRYLVKRTGEKVFLECVQDMDHENMFWYRQDPGLGLRLIYFSYDVKMKEKGDIPEGYSVSREKKERFSLILESASTNQTSMYLCASSPGLAGAEEQFFGPGTRLTVL.